The clone carrying this TCR beta chain was recorded at least ten times. Its antigen is currently unknown. All of the donors were Caucasians in good health. One entry per CDR3 protein results from TCRdb running MiXCR on the 5' RACE reads. The sample shows roughly 770,000 distinct CDR3 sequences, roughly 18% of them seen only once. This record belongs to a study of identical twins. Whole-study results and caveats: While abundant cord blood beta clonotypes carried fewer insertions, memory repertoires showed no such pattern.

V lost 8 bases, J lost 0 bases, and 9 bases lay in between. This CDR3 has 13 residues. The germline V gene encodes CDR1 SGHRS and CDR2 YFSETQ. The same data also contributed to another study, on T cells expressing NK-cell markers. From that report: Source material for TCR beta repertoires consisted of sorted CD3+CD56+NKG2C+, CD3+CD56+NKG2C- and CD3+CD56-NKG2C+ T cells. Out of eight donors sequenced, seven tested HCMV-seropositive and the remaining one seronegative.

The V call is TRBV5-1, the J call TRBJ2-1; unclear D gene. The sequence derives from a woman between 18 and 29 years old in good health. Sequenced input: PBMCs. As DNA, the CDR3 is TGCGCCAGTACTCTAGACTCCTACAATGAGCAGTTCTTC. As protein: CASTLDSYNEQFF.